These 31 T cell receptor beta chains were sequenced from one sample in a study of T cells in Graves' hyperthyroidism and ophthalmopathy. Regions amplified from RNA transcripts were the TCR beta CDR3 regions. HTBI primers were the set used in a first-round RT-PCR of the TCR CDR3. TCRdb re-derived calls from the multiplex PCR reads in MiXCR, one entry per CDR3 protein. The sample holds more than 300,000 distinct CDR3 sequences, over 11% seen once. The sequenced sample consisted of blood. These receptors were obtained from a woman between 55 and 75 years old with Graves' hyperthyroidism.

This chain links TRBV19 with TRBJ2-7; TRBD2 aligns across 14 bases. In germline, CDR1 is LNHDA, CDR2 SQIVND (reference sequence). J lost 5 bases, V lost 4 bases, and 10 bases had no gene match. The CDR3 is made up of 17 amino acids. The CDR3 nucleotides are TGTGCCAGTAGTAACCCCGGACTAGCGGGGGGCCTACACGAGCAGTACTTC. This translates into CASSNPGLAGGLHEQYF.

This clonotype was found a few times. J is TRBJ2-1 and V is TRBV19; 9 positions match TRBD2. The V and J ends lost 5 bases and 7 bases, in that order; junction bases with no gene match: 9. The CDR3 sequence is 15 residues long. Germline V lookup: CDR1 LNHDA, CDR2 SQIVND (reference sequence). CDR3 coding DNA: TGTGCCAGTAGTGCTATAGCGGGAGCCAGGAATGAGCAGTTCTTC. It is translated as CASSAIAGARNEQFF.

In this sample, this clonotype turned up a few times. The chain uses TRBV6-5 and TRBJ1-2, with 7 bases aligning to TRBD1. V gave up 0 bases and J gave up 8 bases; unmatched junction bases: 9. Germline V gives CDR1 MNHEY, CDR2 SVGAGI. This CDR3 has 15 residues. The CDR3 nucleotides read TGTGCCAGCAGTTACTCCGGGTTGACAGGGAGAGGCTACACCTTC. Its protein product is CASSYSGLTGRGYTF.

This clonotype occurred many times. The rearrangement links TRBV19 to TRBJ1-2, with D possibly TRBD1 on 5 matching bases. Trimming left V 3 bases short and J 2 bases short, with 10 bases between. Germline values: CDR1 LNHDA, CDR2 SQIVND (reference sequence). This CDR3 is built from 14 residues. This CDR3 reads CASSIVGHNYGYTF. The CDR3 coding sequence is TGTGCCAGTAGTATCGTGGGGCACAACTATGGCTACACCTTC.

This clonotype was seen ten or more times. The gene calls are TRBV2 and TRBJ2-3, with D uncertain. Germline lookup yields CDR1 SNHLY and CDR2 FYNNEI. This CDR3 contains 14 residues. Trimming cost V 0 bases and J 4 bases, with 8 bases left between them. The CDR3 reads CASSEAAGPDTQYF. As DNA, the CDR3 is TGTGCCAGCAGTGAAGCGGCCGGGCCAGATACGCAGTATTTT.

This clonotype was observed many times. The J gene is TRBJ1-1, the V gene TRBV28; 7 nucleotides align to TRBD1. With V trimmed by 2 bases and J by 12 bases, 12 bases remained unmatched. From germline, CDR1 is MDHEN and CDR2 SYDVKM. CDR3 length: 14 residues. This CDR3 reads CASSLGGGGSTSFF. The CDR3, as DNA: TGTGCCAGCAGTTTAGGGGGAGGGGGCTCTACGTCTTTCTTT.

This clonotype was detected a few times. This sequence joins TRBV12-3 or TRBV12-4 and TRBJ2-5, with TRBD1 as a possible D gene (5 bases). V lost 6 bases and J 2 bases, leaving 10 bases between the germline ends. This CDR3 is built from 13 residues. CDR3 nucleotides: TGTGCCAGCAGAAGGTCAGGGCAAGAGACCCAGTACTTC. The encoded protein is CASRRSGQETQYF.

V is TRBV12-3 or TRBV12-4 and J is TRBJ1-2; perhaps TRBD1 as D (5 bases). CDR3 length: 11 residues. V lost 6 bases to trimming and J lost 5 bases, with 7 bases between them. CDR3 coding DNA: TGTGCCAGCAGGGGACCTTATGGCTACACCTTC. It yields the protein CASRGPYGYTF.

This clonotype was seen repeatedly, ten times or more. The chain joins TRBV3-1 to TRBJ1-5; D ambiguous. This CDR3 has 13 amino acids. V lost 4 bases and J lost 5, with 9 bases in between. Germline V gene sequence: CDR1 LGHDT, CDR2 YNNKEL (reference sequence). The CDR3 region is CASSLGVYQPQHF. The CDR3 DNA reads TGTGCCAGCAGCCTCGGGGTGTATCAGCCCCAGCATTTT.

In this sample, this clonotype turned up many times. The CDR3 sequence is CASSSRDRPYYEQYF. The CDR3 nucleotides read TGTGCCAGCAGTTCCCGGGACAGGCCATATTACGAGCAGTACTTC. J is TRBJ2-7 and V is TRBV5-5; the match to TRBD1 covers 8 bases. The CDR3 is 15 amino acids. V shed 5 bases, J shed 4 bases, and the junction held 11 bases outside the gene matches. Germline CDR1 is SGHKS and CDR2 is YYEKEE (reference sequence).

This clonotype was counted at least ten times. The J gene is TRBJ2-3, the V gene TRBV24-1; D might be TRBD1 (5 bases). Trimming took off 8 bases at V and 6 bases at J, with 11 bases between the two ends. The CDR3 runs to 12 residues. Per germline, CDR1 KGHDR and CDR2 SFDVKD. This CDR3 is CATKGASDTQYF. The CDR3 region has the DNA TGTGCCACCAAAGGGGCGAGCGATACGCAGTATTTT.

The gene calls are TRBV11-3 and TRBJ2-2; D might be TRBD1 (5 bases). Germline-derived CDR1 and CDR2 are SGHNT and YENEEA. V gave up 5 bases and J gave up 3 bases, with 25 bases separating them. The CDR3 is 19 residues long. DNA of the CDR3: TGTGCCAGCAGCCTCAGTAGACAGTGGGGTGTCGCGCACACCGGGGAGCTGTTTTTT. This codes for CASSLSRQWGVAHTGELFF.

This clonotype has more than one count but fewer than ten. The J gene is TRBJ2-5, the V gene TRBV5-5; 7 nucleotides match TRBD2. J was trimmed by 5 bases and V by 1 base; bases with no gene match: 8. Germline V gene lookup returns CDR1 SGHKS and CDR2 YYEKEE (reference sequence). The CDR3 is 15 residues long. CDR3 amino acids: CASSLLRTRSETQYF. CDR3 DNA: TGTGCCAGCAGCTTGTTAAGGACTAGAAGCGAGACCCAGTACTTC.

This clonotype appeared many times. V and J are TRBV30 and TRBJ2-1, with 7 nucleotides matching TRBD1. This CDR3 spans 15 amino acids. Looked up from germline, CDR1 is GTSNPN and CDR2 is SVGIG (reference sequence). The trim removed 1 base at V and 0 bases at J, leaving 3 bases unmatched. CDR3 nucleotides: TGTGCCTGGAGTGGGACAGGAAGCTCCTACAATGAGCAGTTCTTC. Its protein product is CAWSGTGSSYNEQFF.

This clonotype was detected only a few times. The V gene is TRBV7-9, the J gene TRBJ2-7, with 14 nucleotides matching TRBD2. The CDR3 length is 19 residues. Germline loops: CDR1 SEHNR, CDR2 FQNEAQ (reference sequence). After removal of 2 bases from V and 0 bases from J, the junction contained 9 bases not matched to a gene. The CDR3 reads CASSLSPGLAGATSYEQYF. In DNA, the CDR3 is TGTGCCAGCAGCTTATCTCCGGGACTAGCGGGAGCGACCTCCTACGAGCAGTACTTC.

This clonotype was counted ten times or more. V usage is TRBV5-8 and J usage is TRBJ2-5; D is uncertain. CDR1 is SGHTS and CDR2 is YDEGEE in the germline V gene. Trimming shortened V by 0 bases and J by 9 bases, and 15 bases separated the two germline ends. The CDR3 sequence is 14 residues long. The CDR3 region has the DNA TGTGCCAGCAGCTTGGCGGTTCGGTCGACGTCCCAGTACTTC. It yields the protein CASSLAVRSTSQYF.

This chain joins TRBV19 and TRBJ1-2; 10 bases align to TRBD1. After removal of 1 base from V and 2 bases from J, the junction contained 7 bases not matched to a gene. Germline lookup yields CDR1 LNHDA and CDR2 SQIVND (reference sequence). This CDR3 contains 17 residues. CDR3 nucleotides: TGTGCCAGTAGTATAGGCGGACAGGGGGTCGCGAACTATGGCTACACCTTC. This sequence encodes CASSIGGQGVANYGYTF. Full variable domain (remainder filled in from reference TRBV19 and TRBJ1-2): DGGITQSPKYLFRKEGQNVTLSCEQNLNHDAMYWYRQDPGQGLRLIYYSQIVNDFQKGDIAEGYSVSREKKESFPLTVTSAQKNPTAFYLCASSIGGQGVANYGYTFGSGTRLTVV.

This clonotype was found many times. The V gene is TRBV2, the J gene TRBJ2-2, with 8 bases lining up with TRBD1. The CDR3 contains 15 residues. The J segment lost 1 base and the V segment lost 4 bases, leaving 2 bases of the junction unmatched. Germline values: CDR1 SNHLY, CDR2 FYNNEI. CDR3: CASSVGTGNTGELFF. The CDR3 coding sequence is TGTGCCAGCAGTGTAGGGACAGGGAACACCGGGGAGCTGTTTTTT.

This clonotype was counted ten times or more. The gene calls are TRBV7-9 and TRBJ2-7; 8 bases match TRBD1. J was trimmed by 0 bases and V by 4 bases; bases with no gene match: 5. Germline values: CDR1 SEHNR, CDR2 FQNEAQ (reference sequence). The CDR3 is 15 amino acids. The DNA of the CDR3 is TGTGCCAGCAGCTCGACGGACAGGGCCTCCTACGAGCAGTACTTC. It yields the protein CASSSTDRASYEQYF. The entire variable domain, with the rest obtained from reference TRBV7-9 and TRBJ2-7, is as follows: DTGVSQNPRHKITKRGQNVTFRCDPISEHNRLYWYRQTLGQGPEFLTYFQNEAQLEKSRLLSDRFSAERPKGSFSTLEIQRTEQGDSAMYLCASSSTDRASYEQYFGPGTRLTVT.

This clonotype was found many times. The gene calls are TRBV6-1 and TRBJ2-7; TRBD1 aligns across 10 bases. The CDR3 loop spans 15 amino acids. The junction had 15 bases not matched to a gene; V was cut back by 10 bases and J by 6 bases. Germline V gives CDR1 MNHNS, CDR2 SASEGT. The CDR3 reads CATLPGDRGWGEQYF. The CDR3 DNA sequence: TGTGCCACCCTCCCCGGGGACAGGGGATGGGGCGAGCAGTACTTC.

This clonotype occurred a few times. CDR3 residues: CATRGGEDGYTF. CDR3 sequence (DNA): TGTGCCACCCGGGGCGGGGAGGATGGCTACACCTTC. V gene TRBV15 combines with J gene TRBJ1-2, with TRBD1 as a possible D gene (5 bases). CDR1 is LNHNV, CDR2 YYDKDF, per germline (reference sequence). Trimming shortened V by 8 bases and J by 6 bases, and 13 bases separated the two germline ends. This CDR3 spans 12 amino acids.

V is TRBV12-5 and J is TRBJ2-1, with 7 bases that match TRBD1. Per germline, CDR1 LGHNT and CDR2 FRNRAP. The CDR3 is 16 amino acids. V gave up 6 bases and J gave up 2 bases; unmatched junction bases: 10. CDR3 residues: CASGQQGKSAYNEQFF. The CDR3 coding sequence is TGTGCTAGTGGACAACAGGGGAAGAGTGCCTACAATGAGCAGTTCTTC.

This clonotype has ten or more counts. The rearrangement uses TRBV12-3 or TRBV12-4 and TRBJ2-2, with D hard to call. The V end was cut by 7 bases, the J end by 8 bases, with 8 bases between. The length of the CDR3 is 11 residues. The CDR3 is CASTLGGELFF. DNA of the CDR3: TGTGCCAGCACCCTGGGGGGGGAGCTGTTTTTT.

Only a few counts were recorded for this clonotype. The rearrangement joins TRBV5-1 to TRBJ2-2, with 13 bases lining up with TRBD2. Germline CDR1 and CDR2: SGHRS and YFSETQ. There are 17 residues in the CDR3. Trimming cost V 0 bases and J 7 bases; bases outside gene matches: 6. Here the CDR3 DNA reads TGCGCCAGCAGCTTGGAAGGGACTAGCGGGATGGTCGGGGAGCTGTTTTTT. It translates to CASSLEGTSGMVGELFF.

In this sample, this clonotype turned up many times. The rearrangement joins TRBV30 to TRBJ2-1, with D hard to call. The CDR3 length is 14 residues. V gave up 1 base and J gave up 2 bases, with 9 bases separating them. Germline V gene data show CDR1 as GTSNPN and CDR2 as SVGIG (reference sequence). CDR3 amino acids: CAWSAIEAYNEQFF. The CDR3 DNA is TGTGCCTGGAGTGCAATTGAGGCCTACAATGAGCAGTTCTTC. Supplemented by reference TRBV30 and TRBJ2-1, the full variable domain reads SQTIHQWPATLVQPVGSPLSLECTVEGTSNPNLYWYRQAAGRGLQLLFYSVGIGQISSEVPQNLSASRPQDRQFILSSKKLLLSDSGFYLCAWSAIEAYNEQFFGPGTRLTVL.

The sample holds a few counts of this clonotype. CDR3 sequence (DNA): TGCAGTGCTAGAGATTTTCTAGCGGAGCTACCCTACAATGAGCAGTTCTTC. It yields the protein CSARDFLAELPYNEQFF. The chain carries TRBV20-1 and TRBJ2-1, with TRBD2 identical over 7 bases. The V segment lost 0 bases and the J segment 2 bases; nucleotides outside the gene matches: 10. This CDR3 region has 17 residues. In germline, CDR1 is DFQATT, CDR2 SNEGSKA (reference sequence).

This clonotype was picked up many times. The CDR3 nucleotides are TGTGCCAGCAGTCCACTCCGGACCACAGATACGCAGTATTTT. Translation: CASSPLRTTDTQYF. The V and J genes are TRBV27 and TRBJ2-3; D not resolved. This CDR3 spans 14 amino acids. CDR1 is MNHEY, CDR2 SMNVEV, per germline (reference sequence). Between the trimmed V and J ends, which lost 5 bases and 2 bases, there was a span of 11 bases.

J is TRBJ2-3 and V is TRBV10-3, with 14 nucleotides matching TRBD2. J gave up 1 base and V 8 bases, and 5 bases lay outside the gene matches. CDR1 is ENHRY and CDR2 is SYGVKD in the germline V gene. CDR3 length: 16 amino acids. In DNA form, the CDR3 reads TGTGCCATCGGGACTAGCGGGAGTGTTGGCACAGATACGCAGTATTTT. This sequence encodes CAIGTSGSVGTDTQYF.

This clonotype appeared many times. The CDR3 is CAWGHRDASENTEAFF. The CDR3 DNA is TGTGCCTGGGGGCACCGGGACGCCTCGGAGAACACTGAAGCTTTCTTT. V usage is TRBV30 and J usage is TRBJ1-1; the D gene is possibly TRBD1 (5 bases). The CDR3 contains 16 residues. The germline V gene encodes CDR1 GTSNPN and CDR2 SVGIG (reference sequence). Trimming removed 5 bases at V and 1 base at J, with 20 bases between.

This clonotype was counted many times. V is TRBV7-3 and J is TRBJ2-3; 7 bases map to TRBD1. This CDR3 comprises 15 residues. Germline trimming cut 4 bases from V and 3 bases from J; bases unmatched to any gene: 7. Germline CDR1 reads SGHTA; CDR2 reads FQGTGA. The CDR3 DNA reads TGTGCCAGCAGCTCGGGACAGATAGGAACAGATACGCAGTATTTT. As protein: CASSSGQIGTDTQYF.

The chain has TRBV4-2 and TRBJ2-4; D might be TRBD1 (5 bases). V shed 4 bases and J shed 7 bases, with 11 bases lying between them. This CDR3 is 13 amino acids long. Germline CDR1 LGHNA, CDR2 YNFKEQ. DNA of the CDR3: TGTGCCAGCAGCCCCATTAAGGGGAACATTCAGTACTTC. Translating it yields CASSPIKGNIQYF.